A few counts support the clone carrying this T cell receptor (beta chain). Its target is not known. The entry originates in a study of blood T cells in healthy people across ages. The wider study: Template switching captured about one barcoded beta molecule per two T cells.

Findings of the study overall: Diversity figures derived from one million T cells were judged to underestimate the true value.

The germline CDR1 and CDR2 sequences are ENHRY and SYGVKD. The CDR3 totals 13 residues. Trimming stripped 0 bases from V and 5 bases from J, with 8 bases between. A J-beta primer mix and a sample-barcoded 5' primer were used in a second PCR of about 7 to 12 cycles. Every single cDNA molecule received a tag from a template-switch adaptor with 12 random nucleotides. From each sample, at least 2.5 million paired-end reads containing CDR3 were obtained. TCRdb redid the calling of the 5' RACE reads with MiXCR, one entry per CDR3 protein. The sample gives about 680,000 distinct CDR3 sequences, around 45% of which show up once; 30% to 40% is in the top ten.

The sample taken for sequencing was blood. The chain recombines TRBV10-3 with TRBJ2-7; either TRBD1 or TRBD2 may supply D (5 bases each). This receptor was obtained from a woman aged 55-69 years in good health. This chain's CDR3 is CAISESGGNEQYF. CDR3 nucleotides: TGTGCCATCAGTGAGTCTGGGGGAAACGAGCAGTACTTC.